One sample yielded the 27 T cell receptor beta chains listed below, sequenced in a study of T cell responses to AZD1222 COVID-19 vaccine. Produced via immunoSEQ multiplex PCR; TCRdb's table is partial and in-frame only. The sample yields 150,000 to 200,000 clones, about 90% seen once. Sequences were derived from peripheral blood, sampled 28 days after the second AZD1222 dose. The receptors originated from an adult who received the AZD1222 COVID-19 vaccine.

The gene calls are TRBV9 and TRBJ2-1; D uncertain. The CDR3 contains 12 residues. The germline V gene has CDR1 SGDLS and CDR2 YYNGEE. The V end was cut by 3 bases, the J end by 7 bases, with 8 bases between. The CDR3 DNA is TGTGCCAGCAGCGCGACTGGGAATGAGCAGTTCTTC. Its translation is CASSATGNEQFF. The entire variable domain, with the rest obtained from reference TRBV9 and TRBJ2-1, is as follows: DSGVTQTPKHLITATGQRVTLRCSPRSGDLSVYWYQQSLDQGLQFLIQYYNGEERAKGNILERFSAQQFPDLHSELNLSSLELGDSALYFCASSATGNEQFFGPGTRLTVL.

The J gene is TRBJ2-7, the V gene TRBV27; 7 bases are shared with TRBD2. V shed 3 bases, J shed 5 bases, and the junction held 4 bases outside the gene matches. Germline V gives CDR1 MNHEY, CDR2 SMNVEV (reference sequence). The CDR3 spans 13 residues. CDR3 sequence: CASSLRGTNEQYF. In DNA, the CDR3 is TGTGCCAGCAGTTTGCGGGGGACGAACGAGCAGTACTTC.

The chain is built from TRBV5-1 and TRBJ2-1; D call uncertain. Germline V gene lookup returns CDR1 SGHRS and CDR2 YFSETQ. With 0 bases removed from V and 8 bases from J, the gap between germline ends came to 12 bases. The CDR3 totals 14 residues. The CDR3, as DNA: TGCGCCAGCAGCTTGGCTCAGGTAGGCGATGAGCAGTTCTTC. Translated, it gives CASSLAQVGDEQFF. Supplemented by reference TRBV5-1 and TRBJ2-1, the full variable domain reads KAGVTQTPRYLIKTRGQQVTLSCSPISGHRSVSWYQQTPGQGLQFLFEYFSETQRNKGNFPGRFSGRQFSNSRSEMNVSTLELGDSALYLCASSLAQVGDEQFFGPGTRLTVL.

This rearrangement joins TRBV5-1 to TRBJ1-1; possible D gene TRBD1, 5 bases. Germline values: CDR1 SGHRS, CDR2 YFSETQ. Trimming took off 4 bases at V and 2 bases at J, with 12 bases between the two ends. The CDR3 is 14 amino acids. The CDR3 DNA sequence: TGCGCCAGCAGCGACAGCACAGCTAACACTGAAGCTTTCTTT. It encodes CASSDSTANTEAFF.

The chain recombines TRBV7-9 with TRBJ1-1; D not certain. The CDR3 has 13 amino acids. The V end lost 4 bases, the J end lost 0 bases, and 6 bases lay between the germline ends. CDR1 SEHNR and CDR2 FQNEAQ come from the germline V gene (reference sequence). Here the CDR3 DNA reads TGTGCCAGCAGCTCATCAATGAACACTGAAGCTTTCTTT. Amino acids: CASSSSMNTEAFF.

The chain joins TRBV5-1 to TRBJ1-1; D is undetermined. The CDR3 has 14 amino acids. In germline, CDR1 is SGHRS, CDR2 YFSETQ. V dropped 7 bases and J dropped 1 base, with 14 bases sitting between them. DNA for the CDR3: TGCGCCAGCTTCGTAGGAGGCCCGAACACTGAAGCTTTCTTT. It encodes CASFVGGPNTEAFF.

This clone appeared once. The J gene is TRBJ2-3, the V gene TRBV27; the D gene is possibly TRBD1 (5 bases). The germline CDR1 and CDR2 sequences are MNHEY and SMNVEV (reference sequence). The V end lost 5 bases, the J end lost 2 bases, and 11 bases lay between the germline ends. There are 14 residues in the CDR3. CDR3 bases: TGTGCCAGCAGTCCTCTAGGGGCCACAGATACGCAGTATTTT. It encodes CASSPLGATDTQYF.

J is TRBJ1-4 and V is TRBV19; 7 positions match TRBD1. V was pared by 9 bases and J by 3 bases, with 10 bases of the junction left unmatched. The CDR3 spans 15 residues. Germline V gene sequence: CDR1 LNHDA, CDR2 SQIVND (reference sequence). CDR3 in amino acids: CASLRQGGPNEKLFF. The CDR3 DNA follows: TGTGCCAGCTTACGACAGGGCGGCCCTAATGAAAAACTGTTTTTT.

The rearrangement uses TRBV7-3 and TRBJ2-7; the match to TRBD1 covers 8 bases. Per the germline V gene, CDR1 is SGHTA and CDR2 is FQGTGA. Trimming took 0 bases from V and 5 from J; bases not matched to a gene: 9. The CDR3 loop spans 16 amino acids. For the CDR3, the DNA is TGTGCCAGCAGCTTAACGATCGGGGACAGGAACCACGAGCAGTACTTC. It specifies CASSLTIGDRNHEQYF. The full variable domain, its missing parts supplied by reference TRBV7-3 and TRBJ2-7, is GAGVSQTPSNKVTEKGKYVELRCDPISGHTALYWYRQSLGQGPEFLIYFQGTGAADDSGLPNDRFFAVRPEGSVSTLKIQRTERGDSAVYLCASSLTIGDRNHEQYFGPGTRLTVT.

The CDR3 reads CASRGLAGRTDTQYF. CDR3 coding DNA: TGTGCCAGCAGAGGACTAGCGGGGCGCACAGATACGCAGTATTTT. The V and J genes are TRBV7-6 and TRBJ2-3, with 12 bases aligning to TRBD2. Germline lookup yields CDR1 SGHVS and CDR2 FNYEAQ. The CDR3 covers 15 residues. Trimming cost V 6 bases and J 1 base; bases outside gene matches: 2.

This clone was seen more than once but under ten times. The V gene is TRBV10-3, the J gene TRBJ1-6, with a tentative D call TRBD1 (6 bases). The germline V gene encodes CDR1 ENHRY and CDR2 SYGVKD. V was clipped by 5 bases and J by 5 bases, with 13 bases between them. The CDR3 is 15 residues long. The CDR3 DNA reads TGTGCCATCAGTCAACAGGGTCCTGATAATTCACCCCTCCACTTT. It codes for CAISQQGPDNSPLHF.

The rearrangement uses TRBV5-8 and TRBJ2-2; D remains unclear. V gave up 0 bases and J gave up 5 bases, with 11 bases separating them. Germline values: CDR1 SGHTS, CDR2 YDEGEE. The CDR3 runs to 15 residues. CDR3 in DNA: TGTGCCAGCAGCTTGGAGGGCAGCAAAACCGGGGAGCTGTTTTTT. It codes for CASSLEGSKTGELFF.

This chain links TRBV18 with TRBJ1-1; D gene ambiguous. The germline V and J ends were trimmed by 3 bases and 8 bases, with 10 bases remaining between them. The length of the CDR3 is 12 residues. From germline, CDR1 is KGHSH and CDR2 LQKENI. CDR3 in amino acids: CASSPPEGEAFF. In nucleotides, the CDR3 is TGTGCCAGCTCACCTCCAGAAGGGGAAGCTTTCTTT.

For the CDR3, the DNA is TGTGCCAGCAGCAAAATGTTCGGGACTAGCGTGAGTTTAGGGACCGGGGAGCTGTTTTTT. Translating gives CASSKMFGTSVSLGTGELFF. The gene calls are TRBV21-1 and TRBJ2-2; the DNA was not compared with TRBD2, the D call given in the table. TRBV21-1 is labeled a pseudogene. There are 20 residues in the CDR3.

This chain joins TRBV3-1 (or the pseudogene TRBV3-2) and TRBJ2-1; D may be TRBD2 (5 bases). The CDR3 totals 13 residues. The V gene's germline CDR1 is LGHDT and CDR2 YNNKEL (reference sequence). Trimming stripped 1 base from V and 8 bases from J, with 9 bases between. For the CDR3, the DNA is TGTGCCAGCAGCCAAGGAGGGCAGTATGAGCAGTTCTTC. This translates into CASSQGGQYEQFF.

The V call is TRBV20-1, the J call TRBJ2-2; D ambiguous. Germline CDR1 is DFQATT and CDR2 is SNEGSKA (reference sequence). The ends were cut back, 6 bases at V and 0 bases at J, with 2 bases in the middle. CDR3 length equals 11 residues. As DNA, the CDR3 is TGCAGTGCCCCGAACACCGGGGAGCTGTTTTTT. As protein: CSAPNTGELFF.

The CDR3, as DNA: TGTGCCAGCAGTAAATCGGCAAGCTCCTACGAGCAGTACTTC. Protein sequence: CASSKSASSYEQYF. J is TRBJ2-7 and V is TRBV6-5, with D hard to call. The CDR3 has 14 amino acids. V lost 5 bases and J 0 bases, leaving 11 bases between the germline ends. Germline CDR1 and CDR2: MNHEY and SVGAGI.

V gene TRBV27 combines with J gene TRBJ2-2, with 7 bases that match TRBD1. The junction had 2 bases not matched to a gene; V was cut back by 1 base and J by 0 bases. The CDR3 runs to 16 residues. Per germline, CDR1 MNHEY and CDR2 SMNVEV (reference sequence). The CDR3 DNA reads TGTGCCAGCAGTTTATACCAGGGGGCGAACACCGGGGAGCTGTTTTTT. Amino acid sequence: CASSLYQGANTGELFF.

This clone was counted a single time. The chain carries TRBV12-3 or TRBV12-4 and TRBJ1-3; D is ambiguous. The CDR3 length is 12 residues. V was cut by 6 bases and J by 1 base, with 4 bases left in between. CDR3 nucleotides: TGTGCCAGCAGCCTTTCTGGAAACACCATATATTTT. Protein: CASSLSGNTIYF.

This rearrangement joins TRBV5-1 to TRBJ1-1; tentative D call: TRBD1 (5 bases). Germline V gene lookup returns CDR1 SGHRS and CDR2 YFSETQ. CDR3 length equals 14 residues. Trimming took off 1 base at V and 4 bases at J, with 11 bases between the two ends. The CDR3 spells CASSLIIGATEAFF. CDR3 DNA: TGCGCCAGCAGCTTGATTATAGGGGCCACTGAAGCTTTCTTT.

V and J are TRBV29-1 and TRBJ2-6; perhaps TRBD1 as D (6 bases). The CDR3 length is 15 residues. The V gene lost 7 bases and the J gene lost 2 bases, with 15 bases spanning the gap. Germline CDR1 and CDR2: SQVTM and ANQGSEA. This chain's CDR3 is CSAPGQRTGANVLTF. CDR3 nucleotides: TGCAGCGCACCGGGACAAAGGACTGGGGCCAACGTCCTGACTTTC. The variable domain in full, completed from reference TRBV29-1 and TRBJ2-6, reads SAVISQKPSRDICQRGTSLTIQCQVDSQVTMMFWYRQQPGQSLTLIATANQGSEATYESGFVIDKFPISRPNLTFSTLTVSNMSPEDSSIYLCSAPGQRTGANVLTFGAGSRLTVL.

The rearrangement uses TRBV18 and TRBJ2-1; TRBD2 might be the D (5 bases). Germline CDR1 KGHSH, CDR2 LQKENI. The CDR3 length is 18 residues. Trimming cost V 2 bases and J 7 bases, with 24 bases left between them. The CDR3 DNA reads TGTGCCAGCTCACCATTTATGGCTCGGCTCAGCGGCGAGAATGAGCAGTTCTTC. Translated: CASSPFMARLSGENEQFF.

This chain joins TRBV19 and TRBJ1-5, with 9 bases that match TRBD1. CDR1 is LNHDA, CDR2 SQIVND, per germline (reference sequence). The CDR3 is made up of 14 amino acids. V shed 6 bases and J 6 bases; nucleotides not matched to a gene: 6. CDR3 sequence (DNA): TGTGCCAGTAGGGGGGACAGGGCGCCTCAGCCCCAGCATTTT. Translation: CASRGDRAPQPQHF.

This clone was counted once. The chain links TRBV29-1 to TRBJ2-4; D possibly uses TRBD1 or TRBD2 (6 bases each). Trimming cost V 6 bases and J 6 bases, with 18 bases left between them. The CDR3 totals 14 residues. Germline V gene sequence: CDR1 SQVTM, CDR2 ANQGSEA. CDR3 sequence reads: CSVARGASRNIQYF. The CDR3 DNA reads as TGCAGCGTGGCTAGGGGGGCGTCGAGAAACATTCAGTACTTC.

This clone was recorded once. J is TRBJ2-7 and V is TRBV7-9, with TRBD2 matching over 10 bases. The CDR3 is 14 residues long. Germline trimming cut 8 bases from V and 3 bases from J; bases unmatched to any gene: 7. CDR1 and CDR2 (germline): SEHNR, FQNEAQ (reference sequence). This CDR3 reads CASSSSGGNYEQYF. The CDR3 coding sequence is TGTGCCAGCTCATCTAGCGGGGGAAACTACGAGCAGTACTTC.

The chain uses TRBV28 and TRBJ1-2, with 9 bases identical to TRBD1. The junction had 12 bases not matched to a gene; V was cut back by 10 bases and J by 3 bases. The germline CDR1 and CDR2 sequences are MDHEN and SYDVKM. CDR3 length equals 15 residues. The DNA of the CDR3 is TGTGCCACCACAACGGGACAGGGCATCGACTATGGCTACACCTTC. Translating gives CATTTGQGIDYGYTF.

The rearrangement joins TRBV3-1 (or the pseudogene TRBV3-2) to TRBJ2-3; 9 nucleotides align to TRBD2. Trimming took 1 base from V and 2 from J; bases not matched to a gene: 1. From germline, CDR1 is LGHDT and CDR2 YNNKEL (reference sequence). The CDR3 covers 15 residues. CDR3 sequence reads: CASSQGLAVTDTQYF. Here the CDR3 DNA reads TGTGCCAGCAGCCAAGGACTAGCGGTCACAGATACGCAGTATTTT.